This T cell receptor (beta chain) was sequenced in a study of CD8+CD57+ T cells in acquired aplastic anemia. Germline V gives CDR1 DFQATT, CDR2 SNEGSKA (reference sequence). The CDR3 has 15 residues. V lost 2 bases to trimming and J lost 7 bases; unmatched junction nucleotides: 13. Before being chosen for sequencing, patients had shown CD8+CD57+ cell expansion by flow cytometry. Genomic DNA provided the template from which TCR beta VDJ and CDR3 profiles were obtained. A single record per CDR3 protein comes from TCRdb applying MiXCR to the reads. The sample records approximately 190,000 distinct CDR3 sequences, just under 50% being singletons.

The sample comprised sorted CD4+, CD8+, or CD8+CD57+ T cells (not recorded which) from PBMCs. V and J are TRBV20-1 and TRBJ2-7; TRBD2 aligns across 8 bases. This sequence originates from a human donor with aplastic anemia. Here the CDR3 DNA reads TGCAGTGCTAGATCCGGGGGGGAGCCTTACGGGGAGCAGTACTTC. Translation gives CSARSGGEPYGEQYF.